The 24 T cell receptor beta chains listed next were all sequenced from one sample in a study of cytomegalovirus exposure and HLA in healthy donors (TCRdb year 2017). Library preparation employed the immunoSEQ multiplex PCR assay. The table comes from immuneACCESS by way of TCRdb, which keeps in-frame sequences with V and J called. Part of the clones is missing from these tables; in studies checked, under half for an unresolved V gene and the rest for unknown reasons. This sample comprises about 140,000 clones, about 90% of them detected only once. The top ten clones comprise roughly 7.7% of the sample. Sequencing was done on a sample of PBMCs. The receptors here all came from a woman aged 18-29 years in good health and CMV-seropositive.

This chain uses TRBV18 with TRBJ1-2; TRBD1 might be the D (5 bases). Germline CDR1 reads KGHSH; CDR2 reads LQKENI. V was cut by 2 bases and J by 6 bases, with 10 bases left in between. CDR3 size: 13 residues. CDR3 nucleotide sequence: TGTGCCAGCTCACCAGCAGGAGGGGATGGCTACACCTTC. As protein: CASSPAGGDGYTF.

The V call is TRBV9, the J call TRBJ2-2; the match to TRBD1 covers 9 bases. The CDR3 consists of 16 residues. Trimming took 2 bases from V and 6 from J; bases not matched to a gene: 8. The V gene's germline CDR1 is SGDLS and CDR2 YYNGEE. In nucleotides, the CDR3 is TGTGCCAGCAGCGTGGAACAGGGGGCGTATGCCGGGGAGCTGTTTTTT. Amino acids: CASSVEQGAYAGELFF.

V and J are TRBV2 and TRBJ1-3, with D maybe TRBD1 (5 bases). This CDR3 region has 15 residues. V was trimmed by 7 bases and J by 0 bases, leaving 13 bases between them. CDR1 and CDR2 (germline): SNHLY, FYNNEI. The CDR3 nucleotides are TGTGCCAGCAAGAGAACGACAGCCTCTGGAAACACCATATATTTT. The encoded protein is CASKRTTASGNTIYF.

The chain employs TRBV19 and TRBJ2-5, with 10 positions matching TRBD2. This CDR3 is 14 amino acids long. Germline CDR1 and CDR2: LNHDA and SQIVND (reference sequence). V shed 7 bases and J 4 bases; nucleotides not matched to a gene: 6. The CDR3 reads CASTPGLATETQYF. The CDR3 nucleotides are TGTGCCAGTACCCCGGGACTAGCGACAGAGACCCAGTACTTC.

The chain has TRBV20-1 and TRBJ1-2; D remains ambiguous. Trimming took off 3 bases at V and 6 bases at J, with 8 bases between the two ends. This CDR3 contains 11 residues. The V gene's germline CDR1 is DFQATT and CDR2 SNEGSKA (reference sequence). The CDR3: CSASSNHGYTF. The CDR3 DNA reads TGCAGTGCTAGTAGCAATCATGGCTACACCTTC.

The rearrangement joins TRBV10-3 to TRBJ2-1; tentative D call: TRBD1 (6 bases). Germline V gene data show CDR1 as ENHRY and CDR2 as SYGVKD. This CDR3 region has 18 residues. The V end was cut by 6 bases, the J end by 2 bases, with 23 bases between. This chain's CDR3 is CAIRARTGTTYTYNEQFF. The DNA of the CDR3 is TGTGCCATCAGAGCTAGGACCGGGACAACTTATACCTACAATGAGCAGTTCTTC.

This clone has a handful of counts. The gene calls are TRBV27 and TRBJ2-1; D is possibly TRBD1 (5 bases). This CDR3 region has 14 residues. Per germline, CDR1 MNHEY and CDR2 SMNVEV (reference sequence). Trimming left V 2 bases short and J 5 bases short, with 10 bases between. The CDR3 DNA follows: TGTGCCAGCAGTTTAAACAGGCCACACAATGAGCAGTTCTTC. It yields the protein CASSLNRPHNEQFF.

The chain links TRBV30 to TRBJ2-3; 9 nucleotides align to TRBD2. J lost 11 bases, V lost 3 bases, and 12 bases had no gene match. CDR3 length: 14 amino acids. Germline V gives CDR1 GTSNPN, CDR2 SVGIG (reference sequence). The CDR3 region has the DNA TGTGCCTGGAGAACGAGCGGGGGGATACGAAGGCAGTATTTT. Amino acids: CAWRTSGGIRRQYF.

V usage is TRBV5-1 and J usage is TRBJ1-3, with a weak D call TRBD1 (5 bases). CDR1 is SGHRS and CDR2 is YFSETQ in the germline V gene. The CDR3 covers 14 residues. The V and J ends lost 1 base and 2 bases respectively, with 7 bases between them. DNA of the CDR3: TGCGCCAGCAGCTTGAAGGGGACTGGAAACACCATATATTTT. Its protein is CASSLKGTGNTIYF.

The CDR3 DNA reads as TGTGCCAGCAGAACAGGGTGGTCGGGTGAGACCCAGTACTTC. Protein product: CASRTGWSGETQYF. This chain links TRBV6-6 with TRBJ2-5; possibly TRBD1 for D (6 bases). Trimming shortened V by 6 bases and J by 5 bases, and 16 bases separated the two germline ends. From germline, CDR1 is MNHNY and CDR2 SVGAGI (reference sequence). The CDR3 length is 14 residues.

This clone was observed a few times. V gene TRBV6-5 combines with J gene TRBJ2-3, with 7 bases aligning to TRBD2. Germline trimming cut 6 bases from V and 4 bases from J; bases unmatched to any gene: 7. The CDR3 has 14 residues. In germline, CDR1 is MNHEY, CDR2 SVGAGI. CDR3 loop: CASSRTSTSDTQYF. CDR3 DNA sequence: TGTGCCAGCAGCAGGACTAGTACTTCAGATACGCAGTATTTT.

The chain recombines TRBV4-3 with TRBJ1-2; 7 bases align to TRBD1. The J segment lost 1 base and the V segment lost 2 bases, leaving 7 bases of the junction unmatched. The CDR3 is made up of 16 amino acids. Germline V CDR1 and CDR2: LGHNA, YSLEER. CDR3 loop: CASSQREGADNYGYTF. The CDR3 DNA reads as TGCGCCAGCAGCCAAAGAGAGGGGGCCGATAACTATGGCTACACCTTC.

The chain is built from TRBV27 and TRBJ2-2; no clear D gene. Per the germline V gene, CDR1 is MNHEY and CDR2 is SMNVEV (reference sequence). The CDR3 has 13 amino acids. The germline V and J ends were trimmed by 0 bases and 7 bases, with 6 bases remaining between them. CDR3 coding DNA: TGTGCCAGCAGTTTATCCCGCTACGGGGAGCTGTTTTTT. This translates into CASSLSRYGELFF.

V and J are TRBV7-2 and TRBJ2-2, with D maybe TRBD2 (6 bases). CDR1 is SGHTA, CDR2 FQGNSA, per germline. V was shortened by 0 bases and J by 6 bases, with 14 bases between the two germline ends. This CDR3 region has 16 residues. DNA of the CDR3: TGTGCCAGCAGCTTAGCCGGGGGATGGGGGTCCGGGGAGCTGTTTTTT. Encoded protein: CASSLAGGWGSGELFF.

The chain is built from TRBV6-5 and TRBJ2-1; D gene unclear. The germline V gene encodes CDR1 MNHEY and CDR2 SVGAGI. The V gene lost 0 bases and the J gene lost 0 bases, with 3 bases spanning the gap. This CDR3 comprises 14 residues. The CDR3 is CASSYSSSYNEQFF. CDR3 DNA sequence: TGTGCCAGCAGTTACTCTAGCTCCTACAATGAGCAGTTCTTC.

The chain joins TRBV4-2 to TRBJ2-3, with D perhaps matching TRBD2 (6 bases). The V and J ends lost 5 bases and 1 base respectively, with 7 bases between them. This CDR3 spans 13 amino acids. Per germline, CDR1 LGHNA and CDR2 YNFKEQ. In nucleotides, the CDR3 is TGTGCCAGCAGCAGACTAGGCACAGATACGCAGTATTTT. Its protein is CASSRLGTDTQYF.

CDR3 region: CAIRTGGETGTEAFF. The CDR3 nucleotides are TGTGCCATCAGGACGGGGGGGGAGACTGGGACTGAAGCTTTCTTT. The rearrangement joins TRBV10-3 to TRBJ1-1; D might be TRBD1 (5 bases). Germline V gene lookup returns CDR1 ENHRY and CDR2 SYGVKD. V lost 6 bases and J 5 bases, leaving 19 bases between the germline ends. This CDR3 is 15 amino acids long.

The chain couples TRBV11-2 to TRBJ1-1, with D possibly matching TRBD1 (6 bases). The CDR3 is made up of 15 amino acids. CDR1 and CDR2 from the germline V gene are SGHAT and FQNNGV. V lost 4 bases to trimming and J lost 3 bases, with 15 bases between them. CDR3 nucleotide sequence: TGTGCCAGCAGCTCACCCACAGGGATCCACACTGAAGCTTTCTTT. Protein: CASSSPTGIHTEAFF.

The chain recombines TRBV6-1 with TRBJ1-6; tentative D call: TRBD1 (5 bases). The CDR3 is 14 residues long. The germline V and J ends were trimmed by 6 bases and 6 bases, with 12 bases remaining between them. Germline assignment: CDR1 MNHNS and CDR2 SASEGT. CDR3 nucleotides: TGTGCCAGCAGCATCAGACAGACTAATTCACCCCTCCACTTT. Protein product: CASSIRQTNSPLHF.

The rearrangement uses TRBV29-1 and TRBJ1-4; possibly TRBD1 for D (5 bases). The CDR3 totals 14 residues. Germline CDR1 SQVTM, CDR2 ANQGSEA. Trimming stripped 4 bases from V and 4 bases from J, with 13 bases between. CDR3 nucleotide sequence: TGCAGCGTTGCGGGTGTCGGGGGTAATGAAAAACTGTTTTTT. Translated: CSVAGVGGNEKLFF.

V usage is TRBV28 and J usage is TRBJ1-1; the match to TRBD1 covers 7 bases. Germline values: CDR1 MDHEN, CDR2 SYDVKM. V shed 6 bases and J 4 bases; nucleotides not matched to a gene: 14. The CDR3 spans 16 residues. In nucleotides, the CDR3 is TGTGCCAGCAGGAACCCGGGCAGGGGGTCGGGCACTGAAGCTTTCTTT. Protein product: CASRNPGRGSGTEAFF.

The V gene is TRBV11-2, the J gene TRBJ1-1, with no clear D. Germline V CDR1 and CDR2: SGHAT, FQNNGV. CDR3 size: 12 residues. Between the trimmed V and J ends, which lost 6 bases and 0 bases, there was a span of 5 bases. The chain's CDR3 is CASRLLNTEAFF. The CDR3 nucleotides are TGTGCCAGCAGACTGCTGAACACTGAAGCTTTCTTT.

V and J are TRBV7-9 and TRBJ1-3; no clear D. V was pared by 4 bases and J by 1 base, with 11 bases between. The CDR3 spans 15 residues. Germline loops: CDR1 SEHNR, CDR2 FQNEAQ (reference sequence). The CDR3 DNA follows: TGTGCCAGCAGCTCTACTGGACTATCTGGAAACACCATATATTTT. It yields the protein CASSSTGLSGNTIYF. Full variable domain (outside the CDR3, taken from reference TRBV7-9 and TRBJ1-3): DTGVSQNPRHKITKRGQNVTFRCDPISEHNRLYWYRQTLGQGPEFLTYFQNEAQLEKSRLLSDRFSAERPKGSFSTLEIQRTEQGDSAMYLCASSSTGLSGNTIYFGEGSWLTVV.

The rearrangement uses TRBV5-1 and TRBJ2-2, with TRBD2 identical over 11 bases. The J segment lost 5 bases and the V segment lost 5 bases, leaving 5 bases of the junction unmatched. The CDR3 sequence is 15 residues long. Germline assignment: CDR1 SGHRS and CDR2 YFSETQ. CDR3 protein: CASRWGLAETGELFF. CDR3 in DNA: TGCGCCAGCAGGTGGGGACTAGCGGAGACCGGGGAGCTGTTTTTT.